One sample yielded the 14 T cell receptor beta chains listed below, sequenced in a study of technical replicates of blood from a few donors. Some clones are missing from TCRdb's copy, which holds only in-frame ones; the method was immunoSEQ multiplex PCR. The sample lists 75,000 to 100,000 clones; over 80% were seen once. The sequencing sample was made of T cells isolated from PBMCs. These receptors were taken from a human donor in good health.

The chain carries TRBV7-9 and TRBJ1-1, with D uncertain. This CDR3 has 17 residues. The V gene's germline CDR1 is SEHNR and CDR2 FQNEAQ (reference sequence). Trimming left V 7 bases short and J 0 bases short, with 21 bases between. As DNA, the CDR3 is TGTGCCAGCACCAACCCGGCGGGGTTTACTATGAACACTGAAGCTTTCTTT. The encoded protein is CASTNPAGFTMNTEAFF.

The J gene is TRBJ1-1, the V gene TRBV10-3, with D possibly matching TRBD1 (6 bases). The CDR3 is made up of 16 amino acids. The germline V gene encodes CDR1 ENHRY and CDR2 SYGVKD. V shed 6 bases and J shed 6 bases, with 23 bases lying between them. The DNA for the CDR3 is TGTGCCATCAGCTACCACGGGGACACCTTCCCCGCTGAAGCTTTCTTT. Residues: CAISYHGDTFPAEAFF.

V usage is TRBV13 and J usage is TRBJ2-7, with 11 bases that match TRBD2. The trim removed 6 bases at V and 6 bases at J, leaving 10 bases unmatched. CDR3 length: 15 amino acids. Germline-derived CDR1 and CDR2 are PRHDT and FYEKMQ (reference sequence). The CDR3 DNA sequence: TGTGCCAGCAGTTTTCGACTAGCGGGACCCCTCGAGCAGTACTTC. This translates into CASSFRLAGPLEQYF.

The chain joins TRBV7-6 to TRBJ2-1, with TRBD2 matching 9 bases. V shed 1 base, J shed 3 bases, and the junction held 1 base outside the gene matches. Germline V CDR1 and CDR2: SGHVS, FNYEAQ. The CDR3 is 15 residues long. CDR3 sequence reads: CASSLGTSDYNEQFF. DNA of the CDR3: TGTGCCAGCAGCTTAGGGACTAGCGACTACAATGAGCAGTTCTTC.

CDR3 DNA sequence: TGTGCCAGCAGTGAACCAGGGGGCCCAAACTATGGCTACACCTTC. This translates into CASSEPGGPNYGYTF. V gene TRBV25-1 combines with J gene TRBJ1-2; 8 nucleotides match TRBD1. Per germline, CDR1 MGHDK and CDR2 SYGVNS. The CDR3 totals 15 residues. V lost 2 bases and J lost 2; bases outside the gene matches: 4.

The chain recombines TRBV19 with TRBJ2-1; 8 bases fit TRBD1. V gave up 6 bases and J gave up 2 bases; unmatched junction bases: 9. Looked up from germline, CDR1 is LNHDA and CDR2 is SQIVND (reference sequence). This CDR3 contains 16 residues. The CDR3 sequence: CASRQSGTGTYNEQFF. The CDR3 coding sequence is TGTGCCAGTAGACAGTCCGGGACAGGCACCTACAATGAGCAGTTCTTC.

The V call is TRBV19, the J call TRBJ2-2, with TRBD2 matching 10 bases. The germline gives CDR1 LNHDA, CDR2 SQIVND (reference sequence). Losses at the gene ends were 2 bases for V and 3 bases for J; bases not matched to a gene: 3. The CDR3 is 16 amino acids. CDR3 sequence (DNA): TGTGCCAGTAGTATATCCCTAGCGGGGGACACCGGGGAGCTGTTTTTT. Amino acid sequence: CASSISLAGDTGELFF.

The gene calls are TRBV2 and TRBJ2-1, with 8 bases that match TRBD1. The CDR3 is 15 amino acids. Germline V gene sequence: CDR1 SNHLY, CDR2 FYNNEI. The V gene end was trimmed by 5 bases and the J gene end by 4 bases; junction bases not matched to a gene: 7. The CDR3 bases are TGTGCCAGCAGTCCCACAGGGGGTGGTTACAATGAGCAGTTCTTC. Translating gives CASSPTGGGYNEQFF.

The chain employs TRBV10-2 and TRBJ1-2; D unclear. CDR1 is WSHSY and CDR2 is SAAADI in the germline V gene. V shed 3 bases and J shed 0 bases, with 8 bases lying between them. The CDR3 length is 14 residues. Here the CDR3 reads CASSERESNYGYTF. CDR3 DNA: TGCGCCAGCAGTGAAAGGGAGTCTAACTATGGCTACACCTTC.

The chain couples TRBV27 to TRBJ2-7; possible D gene TRBD2, 5 bases. Trimming stripped 6 bases from V and 3 bases from J, with 12 bases between. CDR3 length equals 13 residues. CDR1 and CDR2 from the germline V gene are MNHEY and SMNVEV (reference sequence). In nucleotides, the CDR3 is TGTGCCAGCAGCCTTAGCGCACGCTACGAGCAGTACTTC. Translation gives CASSLSARYEQYF.

The chain links TRBV5-1 to TRBJ2-2; tentatively, D is TRBD2 (6 bases). The germline V and J ends were trimmed by 0 bases and 4 bases, with 10 bases remaining between them. CDR3 length: 15 residues. The germline CDR1 and CDR2 sequences are SGHRS and YFSETQ. The CDR3 sequence is CASSLGVAVTGELFF. As DNA, the CDR3 is TGCGCCAGCAGCTTGGGAGTAGCGGTCACCGGGGAGCTGTTTTTT.

This clone was detected once. The chain couples TRBV2 to TRBJ2-7; the match to TRBD1 covers 7 bases. Germline CDR1 reads SNHLY; CDR2 reads FYNNEI. V trimming: 1 base; J trimming: 2 bases; junction bases outside the gene matches: 8. The CDR3 totals 16 residues. This chain's CDR3 is CASSEGWPGGAYEQYF. The DNA for the CDR3 is TGTGCCAGCAGTGAAGGGTGGCCAGGGGGTGCCTACGAGCAGTACTTC.

The gene calls are TRBV20-1 and TRBJ2-7; no reliable D call. CDR1 is DFQATT and CDR2 is SNEGSKA in the germline V gene (reference sequence). The length of the CDR3 is 11 residues. V lost 5 bases and J lost 3, with 8 bases in between. CDR3 in DNA: TGCAGTGCTCTAGTCGGCTACGAGCAGTACTTC. Its protein is CSALVGYEQYF.

This sequence joins TRBV19 and TRBJ1-1; 12 positions match TRBD1. CDR3 length equals 14 residues. Germline V gene lookup returns CDR1 LNHDA and CDR2 SQIVND (reference sequence). V gave up 6 bases and J gave up 5 bases; unmatched junction bases: 4. In DNA, the CDR3 is TGTGCCAGTAGGGGACAGGGGGCTGAGACTGAAGCTTTCTTT. As protein: CASRGQGAETEAFF.